Listed here are 19 T cell receptor beta chains from one sample, sequenced in a study of T cell responses to AZD1222 COVID-19 vaccine. Libraries were prepared by immunoSEQ multiplex PCR; TCRdb keeps only in-frame clonotypes and omits some of them. The sample has over 130,000 clones, 94% seen once. The specimen was peripheral blood, collected on day 0 of AZD1222 vaccination. Receptors originate from an adult in good health.

This clone appeared a single time. This chain joins TRBV7-9 and TRBJ1-1; TRBD1 might be the D (5 bases). The V gene's germline CDR1 is SEHNR and CDR2 FQNEAQ (reference sequence). V was clipped by 1 base and J by 3 bases, with 9 bases between them. This CDR3 is built from 14 residues. CDR3 in amino acids: CASSLVAGDTEAFF. CDR3 coding DNA: TGTGCCAGCAGCTTAGTGGCGGGGGACACTGAAGCTTTCTTT.

The rearrangement joins TRBV7-8 to TRBJ1-5; D is ambiguous. The CDR3 is made up of 14 amino acids. V lost 3 bases to trimming and J lost 2 bases, with 8 bases between them. Germline values: CDR1 SGHVS, CDR2 FQNEAQ. The CDR3 is CASSFRDGNQPQHF. The CDR3 DNA reads TGTGCCAGCAGCTTTAGAGATGGCAATCAGCCCCAGCATTTT.

V gene TRBV29-1 combines with J gene TRBJ1-1, with a tentative D call TRBD1 (5 bases). The CDR3 has 14 amino acids. Germline-derived CDR1 and CDR2 are SQVTM and ANQGSEA. Between the trimmed V and J ends, which lost 6 bases and 5 bases, there was a span of 19 bases. The CDR3 sequence: CSVATRVSWTEAFF. The CDR3 DNA follows: TGCAGCGTCGCTACCAGGGTTAGTTGGACTGAAGCTTTCTTT.

The chain employs TRBV6-5 and TRBJ1-5; D gene uncertain. The CDR3 covers 14 residues. Trimming took 0 bases from V and 6 from J, leaving 9 bases between them. Germline V gives CDR1 MNHEY, CDR2 SVGAGI. The CDR3 protein is CASSYSQVGQPQHF. The CDR3 DNA follows: TGTGCCAGCAGTTACTCTCAGGTCGGTCAGCCCCAGCATTTT.

The chain employs TRBV5-6 and TRBJ1-1; a weak D match, TRBD1 (6 bases). This CDR3 is built from 12 residues. Germline loops: CDR1 SGHDT, CDR2 YYEEEE. Trimming took off 0 bases at V and 12 bases at J, with 12 bases between the two ends. As DNA, the CDR3 is TGTGCCAGCAGCTTGGGGACAGTTTTGCCTTTCTTT. This codes for CASSLGTVLPFF.

The chain couples TRBV19 to TRBJ1-5; TRBD1 agrees at 7 bases. The CDR3 is made up of 16 amino acids. Trimming at V came to 1 base and at J to 6 bases, leaving 9 bases not matched to a gene. Germline lookup yields CDR1 LNHDA and CDR2 SQIVND (reference sequence). The CDR3, as DNA: TGTGCCAGTAGTATAGGGGGACAGTATTTCAGTCAGCCCCAGCATTTT. Protein: CASSIGGQYFSQPQHF.

With regard to this clone: The identical CDR3 is also encoded by other nucleotide sequences in the sample. The rearrangement links TRBV7-2 to TRBJ2-1, with 7 bases identical to TRBD1. The CDR3 consists of 13 residues. Germline V gene sequence: CDR1 SGHTA, CDR2 FQGNSA. The V segment lost 4 bases and the J segment 7 bases; nucleotides outside the gene matches: 4. The CDR3 spells CASSSATGNEQFF. CDR3 DNA sequence: TGTGCCAGCAGCTCTGCGACAGGGAATGAGCAGTTCTTC.

The gene calls are TRBV6-5 and TRBJ2-7; 10 nucleotides align to TRBD1. V was clipped by 5 bases and J by 3 bases; unmatched bases: 7. The germline V gene encodes CDR1 MNHEY and CDR2 SVGAGI. The CDR3 length is 15 residues. CDR3 loop: CASSPGTGEYYEQYV. The CDR3 region has the DNA TGTGCCAGCAGTCCTGGGACAGGGGAGTACTACGAGCAGTACGTC.

V is TRBV4-1 and J is TRBJ2-7; D could derive from TRBD1 or TRBD2 (5 bases each). Per the germline V gene, CDR1 is MGHRA and CDR2 is YSYEKL. CDR3 length: 13 residues. The ends were cut back, 4 bases at V and 4 bases at J, with 11 bases in the middle. In DNA, the CDR3 is TGCGCCAGCAGCCGGGACGGCGGGTACGAGCAGTACGTC. Its translation is CASSRDGGYEQYV.

The chain has TRBV18 and TRBJ2-3; D gene unclear. The CDR3 consists of 14 residues. Germline V CDR1 and CDR2: KGHSH, LQKENI. The V end lost 0 bases, the J end lost 7 bases, and 11 bases lay between the germline ends. CDR3 sequence (DNA): TGTGCCAGCTCACCACCGGCCATCCGGAATACGCAGTATTTT. This codes for CASSPPAIRNTQYF.

The chain is built from TRBV4-1 and TRBJ2-1; D is ambiguous. The germline V and J ends were trimmed by 3 bases and 7 bases, with 13 bases remaining between them. The CDR3 has 14 residues. Germline CDR1 is MGHRA and CDR2 is YSYEKL. CDR3 protein: CASSQRVAGNEQFF. The DNA for the CDR3 is TGCGCCAGCAGCCAGCGAGTCGCCGGGAATGAGCAGTTCTTC.

The chain couples TRBV27 to TRBJ2-2; the D is unclear. CDR3 size: 16 residues. Germline V CDR1 and CDR2: MNHEY, SMNVEV (reference sequence). Trimming left V 4 bases short and J 2 bases short, with 14 bases between. CDR3 loop: CASSYRAPLNTGELFF. The CDR3 nucleotides read TGTGCCAGCAGTTACCGGGCCCCGCTAAACACCGGGGAGCTGTTTTTT.

This clone was counted a single time. The chain employs TRBV6-5 and TRBJ2-4; D might be TRBD2 (6 bases). Between the trimmed V and J ends, which lost 10 bases and 0 bases, there was a span of 16 bases. Germline loops: CDR1 MNHEY, CDR2 SVGAGI. This CDR3 comprises 15 residues. The CDR3 region is CATSLAVVAKNIQYF. The CDR3, as DNA: TGTGCCACCTCATTAGCGGTCGTAGCCAAAAACATTCAGTACTTC.

The chain recombines TRBV5-1 with TRBJ1-3, with D uncertain. Trimming left V 4 bases short and J 0 bases short, with 11 bases between. This CDR3 region has 15 residues. Germline V gene data show CDR1 as SGHRS and CDR2 as YFSETQ. CDR3 DNA sequence: TGCGCCAGCAGCAAGGACGGAGACTCTGGAAACACCATATATTTT. Translating it yields CASSKDGDSGNTIYF.

This chain uses TRBV19 with TRBJ1-5; 7 bases are shared with TRBD1. V lost 6 bases to trimming and J lost 2 bases; unmatched junction nucleotides: 4. This CDR3 contains 14 residues. Germline assignment: CDR1 LNHDA and CDR2 SQIVND (reference sequence). For the CDR3, the DNA is TGTGCCAGTAGGAGAGGGGGCGGCAATCAGCCCCAGCATTTT. This sequence encodes CASRRGGGNQPQHF.

Points on this clone: In the same sample, other DNA sequences code for this CDR3. The CDR3 nucleotides are TGTGCCAGCAGCGTAGGGCTAGCGGGAGATACGCAGTATTTT. Its translation is CASSVGLAGDTQYF. The rearrangement joins TRBV9 to TRBJ2-3; 8 bases align to TRBD2. Germline values: CDR1 SGDLS, CDR2 YYNGEE. This CDR3 comprises 14 residues. V shed 0 bases and J 5 bases; nucleotides not matched to a gene: 2.

The chain is built from TRBV11-2 and TRBJ2-3, with 14 bases lining up with TRBD2. The J segment lost 0 bases and the V segment lost 5 bases, leaving 10 bases of the junction unmatched. From germline, CDR1 is SGHAT and CDR2 FQNNGV. The CDR3 is made up of 19 amino acids. The CDR3 DNA sequence: TGTGCCAGCAGCCAGAGAGGACTAGCGGGGGGCCCTAGCACAGATACGCAGTATTTT. It specifies CASSQRGLAGGPSTDTQYF.

V and J are TRBV24-1 and TRBJ2-1; the match to TRBD2 covers 7 bases. With V trimmed by 2 bases and J by 8 bases, 8 bases remained unmatched. The length of the CDR3 is 15 residues. In germline, CDR1 is KGHDR, CDR2 SFDVKD. The CDR3 loop reads CATSDSAGTIDEQFF. The CDR3 DNA is TGTGCCACCAGTGATTCTGCCGGGACTATAGATGAGCAGTTCTTC.

The chain joins TRBV7-6 to TRBJ2-3, with TRBD2 matching over 10 bases. J was trimmed by 3 bases and V by 5 bases; bases with no gene match: 23. There are 21 residues in the CDR3. In germline, CDR1 is SGHVS, CDR2 FNYEAQ. The chain's CDR3 is CASSPVPSGSLRGGRTDTQYF. The CDR3 DNA is TGTGCCAGCAGCCCTGTTCCTAGCGGGAGCTTGCGGGGGGGGCGAACAGATACGCAGTATTTT.